This T cell receptor (beta chain) was sequenced in a study of blood T cells in healthy people across ages (dated by TCRdb to between 2015 and 2016). A note on the overall study: In model experiments, roughly one uniquely barcoded TCR beta cDNA molecule per two T cells was captured by template switching. The donors were divided into four age groups: young (average approximately 15 years), middle-aged (almost 40), aged (around 59) and long-lived (roughly 82). To avoid experimental bias, donors of different ages were distributed randomly across sequencing lanes. Using the same blood draw, the study looked at two additional independent replicas of 1 million unique cDNA reads for two donors, one aged 18 to 30 and the other aged 80 or older. Age-related changes in TCR beta repertoire diversity were measured in the study by deep sequencing normalized with unique cDNA molecular identifiers. Study-wide findings and limitations: Compared with the aged group, the long-lived group had more naive CD4+ T cells, fewer expanded clones and increased TCR diversity, suggesting age selection. Observed TCR beta diversity per million T cells fell roughly linearly with age, and a significant reduction was already apparent by age about 36. A strong correlation was found between observed TCR beta diversity and the percentage of naive T cells measured by flow cytometry. Since profiling was done on bulk unsorted PBMCs, naive and antigen-experienced compartments could not be conclusively compared. Total diversity estimates from one million sequenced T cells were considered lower bounds and underestimates. The CMV infection status of donors was not known, potentially confounding age-related changes in expanded clonotypes.

Donors were a few dozen systemically healthy Caucasian individuals from Russia aged roughly 6 to 95 years. Each donor gave ten milliliters of peripheral blood, collected into EDTA-treated Vacutainer tubes. Ficoll-Paque density-gradient centrifugation was used to isolate PBMCs, with at least 7 million per sample. Trizol reagent was used to extract total RNA from the PBMCs, yielding at least 6 micrograms per sample. For every donor, an aliquot of PBMCs went through flow cytometry to measure the percentages of naive CD45RAhigh/CD27high T cells. The library was made by 5' RACE. The second PCR ran for roughly 7 to 11 cycles and used a J-beta primer mix along with a sample-barcoded 5' primer. Each TCR beta cDNA molecule received a unique molecular identifier from a template-switch 5' adaptor carrying 12 random nucleotides. Each sample yielded at least 2.5 million CDR3-containing paired-end reads. First-strand cDNA synthesis was performed from all RNA using the Mint cDNA synthesis kit, with priming by a TRBC-specific oligonucleotide. Following uracil-DNA glycosylase treatment, all cDNA underwent a first 18-cycle PCR with the universal primers M1SS and BC2_uni_R. The source study handled its data this way. Normalization of each sample was performed by random selection of 1 million high-quality reads, each carrying a distinct molecular identifier. Instead of being binned into consensus sequences, reads with shared molecular identifiers were discarded. MiTCR, with a Q25 quality threshold and the strictest error-elimination algorithm, was used for CDR3 identification, clonotype clustering and error correction. A nonparametric unseen species model with Euler transformation was used to estimate lower-bound total TCR beta diversity. The public reads were run again by TCRdb, first through fastp at Q25 and then through MiXCR, and only productive beta chains were kept. Entries are consolidated by CDR3 protein sequence, retaining the most common genes and DNA. The V and J calls come from TCRdb's annotation, not from the publication. The table for this sample lists approximately 1,700,000 distinct CDR3 sequences; about 39% of them were counted only once. The ten largest account for more than 20% of the sample.

In regard to this clonotype: No antigen is known for it. No base-level quality is on record; no much larger clone is a single base apart.

The trim is 0 bases for V and 5 bases for J, with a gap of 17 bases between the germline ends. The germline V gene (reference sequence) specifies GTSNPN as CDR1 and SVGIG as CDR2. Reading from cysteine to phenylalanine, the CDR3 counts 15 amino acids. Of the read, only the CDR3 DNA is kept; its 45 bases are in frame from base 1. Source material: blood. This receptor was obtained from a human donor in good health. The V and J genes are TRBV30 and TRBJ2-7; the D region possibly corresponds to TRBD2 (5 bases align). The CDR3 corresponds to CAWSVGSFEGDEQYF. The nucleotide sequence is TGTGCCTGGAGTGTCGGATCTTTTGAGGGTGACGAGCAGTACTTC.